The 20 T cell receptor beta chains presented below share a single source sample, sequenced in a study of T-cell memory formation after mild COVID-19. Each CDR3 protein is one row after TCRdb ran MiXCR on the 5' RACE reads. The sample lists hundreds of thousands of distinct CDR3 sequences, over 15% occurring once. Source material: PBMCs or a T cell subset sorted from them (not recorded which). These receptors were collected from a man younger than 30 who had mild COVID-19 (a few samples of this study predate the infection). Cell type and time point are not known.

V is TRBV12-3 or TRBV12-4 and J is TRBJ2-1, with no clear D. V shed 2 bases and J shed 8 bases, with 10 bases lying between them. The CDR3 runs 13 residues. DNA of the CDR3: TGTGCCAGCAGTTTAACCCAATTTCATGAGCAGTTCTTC. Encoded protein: CASSLTQFHEQFF.

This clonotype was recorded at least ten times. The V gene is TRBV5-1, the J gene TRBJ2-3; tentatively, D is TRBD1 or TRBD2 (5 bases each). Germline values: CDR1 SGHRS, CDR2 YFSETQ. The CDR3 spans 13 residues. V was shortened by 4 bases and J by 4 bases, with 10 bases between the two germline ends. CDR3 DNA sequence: TGCGCCAGCAGCCCCCAGGGAGCAGATACGCAGTATTTT. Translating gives CASSPQGADTQYF.

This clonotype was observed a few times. CDR3 region: CASSSPHGGTDTQYF. Here the CDR3 DNA reads TGTGCCAGCAGCTCCCCTCACGGGGGGACAGATACGCAGTATTTT. The chain employs TRBV7-2 and TRBJ2-3; 7 bases fit TRBD2. Germline CDR1 is SGHTA and CDR2 is FQGNSA. V lost 4 bases and J lost 3; bases outside the gene matches: 7. This CDR3 comprises 15 residues.

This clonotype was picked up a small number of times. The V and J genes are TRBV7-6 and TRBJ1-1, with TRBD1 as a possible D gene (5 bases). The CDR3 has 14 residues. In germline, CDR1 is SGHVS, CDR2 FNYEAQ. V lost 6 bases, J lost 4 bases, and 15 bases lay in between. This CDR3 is CASRPTGGGTEAFF. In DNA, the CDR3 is TGTGCCAGCAGACCAACCGGGGGGGGCACTGAAGCTTTCTTT.

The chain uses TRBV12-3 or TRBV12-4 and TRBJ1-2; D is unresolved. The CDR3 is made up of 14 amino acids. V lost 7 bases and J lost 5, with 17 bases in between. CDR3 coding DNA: TGTGCCAGCAACGGGGATGCCTTGATTTATGGCTACACCTTC. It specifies CASNGDALIYGYTF.

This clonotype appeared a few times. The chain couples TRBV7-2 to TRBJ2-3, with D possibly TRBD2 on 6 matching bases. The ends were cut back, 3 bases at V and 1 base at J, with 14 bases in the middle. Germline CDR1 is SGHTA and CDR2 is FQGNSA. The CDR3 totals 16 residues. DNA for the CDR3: TGTGCCAGCAGCTTTTTGGGTATAGCGGGCACAGATACGCAGTATTTT. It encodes CASSFLGIAGTDTQYF.

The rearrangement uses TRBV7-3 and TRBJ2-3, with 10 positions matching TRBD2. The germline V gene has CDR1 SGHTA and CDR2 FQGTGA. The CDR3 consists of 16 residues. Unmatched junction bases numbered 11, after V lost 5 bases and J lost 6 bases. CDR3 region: CASSRAASGGLDTQYF. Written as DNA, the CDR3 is TGTGCCAGCAGCAGGGCGGCTAGCGGGGGTTTGGATACGCAGTATTTT.

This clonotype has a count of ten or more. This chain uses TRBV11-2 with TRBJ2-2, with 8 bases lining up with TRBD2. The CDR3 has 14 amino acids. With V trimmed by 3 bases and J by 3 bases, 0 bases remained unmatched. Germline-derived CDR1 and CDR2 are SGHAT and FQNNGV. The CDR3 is CASSFGGDTGELFF. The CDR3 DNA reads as TGTGCCAGCAGCTTCGGGGGGGACACCGGGGAGCTGTTTTTT.

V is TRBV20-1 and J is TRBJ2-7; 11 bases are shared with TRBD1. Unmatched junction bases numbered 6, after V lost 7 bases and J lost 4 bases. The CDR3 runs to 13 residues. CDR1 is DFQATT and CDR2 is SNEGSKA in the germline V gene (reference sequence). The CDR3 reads CSVMDRGQYEQYF. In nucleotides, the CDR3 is TGCAGTGTAATGGACAGGGGGCAATACGAGCAGTACTTC.

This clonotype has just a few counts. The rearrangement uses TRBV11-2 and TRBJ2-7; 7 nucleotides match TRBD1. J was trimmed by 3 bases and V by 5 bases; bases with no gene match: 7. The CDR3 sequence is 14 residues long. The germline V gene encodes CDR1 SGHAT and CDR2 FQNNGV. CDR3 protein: CASSPRDSFYEQYF. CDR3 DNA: TGTGCCAGCAGCCCCCGGGACAGCTTCTACGAGCAGTACTTC.

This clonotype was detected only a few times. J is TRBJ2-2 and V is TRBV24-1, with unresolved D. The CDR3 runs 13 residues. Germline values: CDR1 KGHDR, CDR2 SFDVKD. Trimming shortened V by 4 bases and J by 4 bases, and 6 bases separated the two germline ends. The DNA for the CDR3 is TGTGCCACCAGTGAACCGGGCACCGGGGAGCTGTTTTTT. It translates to CATSEPGTGELFF.

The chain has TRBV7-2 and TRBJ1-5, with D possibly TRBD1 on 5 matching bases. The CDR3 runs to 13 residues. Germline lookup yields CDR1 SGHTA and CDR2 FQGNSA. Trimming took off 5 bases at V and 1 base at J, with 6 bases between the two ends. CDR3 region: CASSRQSNQPQHF. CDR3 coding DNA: TGTGCCAGCAGCCGACAGAGCAATCAGCCCCAGCATTTT.

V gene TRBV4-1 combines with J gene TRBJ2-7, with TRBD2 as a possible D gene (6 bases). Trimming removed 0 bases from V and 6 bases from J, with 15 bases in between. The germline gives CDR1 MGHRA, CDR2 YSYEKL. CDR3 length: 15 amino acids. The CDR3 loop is CASSQDPGGVREQYF. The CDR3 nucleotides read TGCGCCAGCAGCCAAGATCCGGGCGGGGTGCGCGAGCAGTACTTC.

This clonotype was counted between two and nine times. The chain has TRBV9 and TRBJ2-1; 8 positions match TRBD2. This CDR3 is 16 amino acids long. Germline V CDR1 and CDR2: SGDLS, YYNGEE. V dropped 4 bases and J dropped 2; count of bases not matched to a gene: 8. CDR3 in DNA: TGTGCCAGCAGCTCCCGGGGGGGCCCGCCCTACAATGAGCAGTTCTTC. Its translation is CASSSRGGPPYNEQFF.

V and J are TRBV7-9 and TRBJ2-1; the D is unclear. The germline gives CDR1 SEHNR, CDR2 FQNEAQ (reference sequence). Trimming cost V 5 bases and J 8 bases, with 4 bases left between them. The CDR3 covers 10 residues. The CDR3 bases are TGTGCCAGCAGCCTCGATGAGCAGTTCTTC. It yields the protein CASSLDEQFF. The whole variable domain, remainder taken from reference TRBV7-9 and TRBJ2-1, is DTGVSQNPRHKITKRGQNVTFRCDPISEHNRLYWYRQTLGQGPEFLTYFQNEAQLEKSRLLSDRFSAERPKGSFSTLEIQRTEQGDSAMYLCASSLDEQFFGPGTRLTVL.

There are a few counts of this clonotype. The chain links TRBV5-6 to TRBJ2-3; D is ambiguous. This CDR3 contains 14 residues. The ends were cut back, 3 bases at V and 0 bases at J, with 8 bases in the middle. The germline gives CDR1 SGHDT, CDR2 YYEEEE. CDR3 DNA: TGTGCCAGCAGCTCAGGAAAGAGCACAGATACGCAGTATTTT. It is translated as CASSSGKSTDTQYF. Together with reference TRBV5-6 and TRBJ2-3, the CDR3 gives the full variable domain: DAGVTQSPTHLIKTRGQQVTLRCSPKSGHDTVSWYQQALGQGPQFIFQYYEEEERQRGNFPDRFSGHQFPNYSSELNVNALLLGDSALYLCASSSGKSTDTQYFGPGTRLTVL.

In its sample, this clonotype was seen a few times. The CDR3 nucleotides are TGCAGTGCTAGTGAGGGGGGCACTGAAGCTTTCTTT. Amino acids: CSASEGGTEAFF. The V gene is TRBV20-1, the J gene TRBJ1-1; D may be TRBD1 (6 bases). V was trimmed by 3 bases and J by 4 bases, leaving 9 bases between them. CDR3 size: 12 residues. Germline V CDR1 and CDR2: DFQATT, SNEGSKA (reference sequence).

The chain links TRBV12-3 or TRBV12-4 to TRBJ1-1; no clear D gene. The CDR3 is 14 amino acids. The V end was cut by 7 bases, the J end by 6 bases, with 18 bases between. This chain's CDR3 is CASTGRRRSPEAFF. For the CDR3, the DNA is TGTGCCAGCACCGGAAGGCGACGTTCCCCTGAAGCTTTCTTT.

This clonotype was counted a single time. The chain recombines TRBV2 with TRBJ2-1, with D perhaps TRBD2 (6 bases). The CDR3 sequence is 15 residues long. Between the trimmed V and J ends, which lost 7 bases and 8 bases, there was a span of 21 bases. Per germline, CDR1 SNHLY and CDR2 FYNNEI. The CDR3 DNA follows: TGTGCCAGCACTCGAAGACCAGATCAGCGGGATGAGCAGTTCTTC. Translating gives CASTRRPDQRDEQFF.

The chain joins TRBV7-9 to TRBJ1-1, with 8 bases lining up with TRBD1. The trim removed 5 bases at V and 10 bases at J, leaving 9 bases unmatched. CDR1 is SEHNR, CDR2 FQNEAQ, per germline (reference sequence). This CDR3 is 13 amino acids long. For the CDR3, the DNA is TGTGCCAGCAGCGCAGGGACAGGTGGTAGAGCTTTCTTT. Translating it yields CASSAGTGGRAFF.